This TCR beta chain emerged from a study of vaccination effects on CD4 cells after COVID-19. CDR1 and CDR2 from the germline V gene are LNHDA and SQIVND (reference sequence). V was cut by 3 bases and J by 5 bases, with 10 bases left in between. The CDR3 spans 14 residues. Profiling relied on immunoSEQ multiplex PCR, and the TCRdb table lists in-frame clones only, not all of them. Among fewer than 40,000 clones, approximately 80% were seen once, and the ten largest hold 1.5% to 2.5%. Sequencing was preceded by expansion of antigen-specific CD4+ T cells with viral peptide pools in the ViraFEST assay. Culturing for 10 days preceded CD4+ T cell isolation. All participants had two doses of either the BNT162b2 or mRNA-1273 vaccine. Turning to this clone: The antigen is not known.

The sample here was CD4+ T cells from PBMCs cultured with HCoV-NL63 spike peptides, taken after COVID-19 vaccination. The genes are TRBV19 and TRBJ2-2; no definite D call. This receptor was obtained from a human donor who received a COVID-19 vaccine. Some clones in this sample may be carry-over from other donors' samples. CDR3 residues: CASSIVGQTGELFF. As DNA, the CDR3 is TGTGCCAGTAGTATCGTGGGCCAGACCGGGGAGCTGTTTTTT.